This T cell receptor (beta chain) was sequenced for a study of monozygotic twins with inflammatory bowel disease. Study-wide findings and caveats: Variability may have been added to patient repertoires by differing immunosuppressive treatments.

Points on this clonotype: Its antigen is not identified.

Reanalyzing the 5' RACE reads, TCRdb keeps one entry per CDR3 protein, without DNA. This table holds about 160,000 distinct CDR3 sequences. Investigators extracted total RNA from whole blood and did not sort T cells. This clonotype originated in a human donor with ulcerative colitis or Crohn's disease, or a healthy co-twin of an affected twin (not recorded which). Sequenced sample: blood.

The CDR3: CASSPAVKAEAFF. J is TRBJ1-1 and V is TRBV12-3 or TRBV12-4. The CDR3 covers 13 residues.